These T cell receptor beta chains were read from a single sample in a study of blood T cells in healthy people across ages. TCRdb reanalysed the 5' RACE reads using MiXCR and keeps one entry per CDR3 protein. Of more than 500,000 distinct CDR3 sequences listed, about 28% were seen once; the top ten hold 3% to 4.5%. This sample also belongs to another study, concerning T cells of mothers and their children.

Sequencing used blood. The receptors stem from a boy between 2 and 10 years old in good health. Each CDR3 is given with its conserved first and last residue. D genes are given only for firm matches. Part of the rows lack a size; the others show once, few, many or a class for expanded clones.

TGTGCCTCTTCAACAAGCAATCAGCCCCAGCATTTT	CASSTSNQPQHF	TRBJ1-5	-	-	TRBV10-3
TGTGCCAGCAGTCCTCAGGGGCCGACAGTTCCCTATGGCTACACCTTC	CASSPQGPTVPYGYTF	TRBJ1-2	-	-	TRBV7-6
TGTGCCAGCAGGGGCCCCGGGACTTATCAGCCCCAGCATTTT	CASRGPGTYQPQHF	TRBJ1-5	-	few	TRBV2
TGTGCCAGCAGCCCAAGACAGGTTCGAACTGGGGCCAACGTCCTGACTTTC	CASSPRQVRTGANVLTF	TRBJ2-6	-	few	TRBV3-1
TGTGCCACCAGCAGAGATAACCGGGGGAACTATAACTATGGCTACACCTTC	CATSRDNRGNYNYGYTF	TRBJ1-2	-	few	TRBV15
TGCAGGCACACGGGACAGACTAACTATGGCTACACCTTC	CRHTGQTNYGYTF	TRBJ1-2	TRBD1	-	TRBV29-1
TGTGCCAGCAGCTTCGACAGGGAGTACGAGCAGTACTTC	CASSFDREYEQYF	TRBJ2-7	TRBD1	-	TRBV7-8
TGCGCCAGCAGCCGTATACAGGGGTCAGAGACCCAGTACTTC	CASSRIQGSETQYF	TRBJ2-5	TRBD1	few	TRBV4-1
TGTGCCAGCAGTTACGATGGATCACCCCTCCACTTT	CASSYDGSPLHF	TRBJ1-6	-	-	TRBV6-6
TGTGCCAGCAGCAGCCTCGGGACTAGCGCGGAGACCCAGTACTTC	CASSSLGTSAETQYF	TRBJ2-5	TRBD2	-	TRBV7-2
TGCAGCGTTCGGACAGGGGGCGTCTATGGCTACACCTTC	CSVRTGGVYGYTF	TRBJ1-2	TRBD1	few	TRBV29-1
TGCAGTGCTAGAGATGGACAGAGGAGCACAGATACGCAGTATTTT	CSARDGQRSTDTQYF	TRBJ2-3	-	-	TRBV20-1
TGTGCCAGCACCGCCATTAGCGGGGGGGCCGGGGAGACCCAGTACTTC	CASTAISGGAGETQYF	TRBJ2-5	TRBD2	-	TRBV6-1
TGCAGTGGATCCGGGACTACCCAAGAGACCCAGTACTTC	CSGSGTTQETQYF	TRBJ2-5	TRBD2	few	TRBV20-1
TGTGCCAGCAGGCTTAGGGGGCCCACTGAAGCTTTCTTT	CASRLRGPTEAFF	TRBJ1-1	TRBD1	-	TRBV28
TGTGCCAGCAGCCAAGGGGGACTAGCGCTTTTGCCGGAGACCCAGTACTTC	CASSQGGLALLPETQYF	TRBJ2-5	TRBD2	few	TRBV4-2
TGTGCCAGCAGCCAGGGTTTAGGACAGAACACCGGGGAGCTGTTTTTT	CASSQGLGQNTGELFF	TRBJ2-2	-	few	TRBV3-1
TGCAGTGCTAGATTGGGACAGTCACAAGAGACCCAGTACTTC	CSARLGQSQETQYF	TRBJ2-5	TRBD1	-	TRBV20-1
TGCAGCGTTGCCCAGGGGTCGGGTGCAGATACGCAGTATTTT	CSVAQGSGADTQYF	TRBJ2-3	-	-	TRBV29-1
TGTGCCAGCCAACCCGGACAGTCCCAAGAGACCCAGTACTTC	CASQPGQSQETQYF	TRBJ2-5	-	few	TRBV18
TGTGCCAGCAGTCCGACTAGCGGAGAGACCCAGTACTTC	CASSPTSGETQYF	TRBJ2-5	TRBD2	few	TRBV7-2
TGTGCCAGCAGCCTTACCCGCGGGTACCGGTTTTACGAGCAGTACTTC	CASSLTRGYRFYEQYF	TRBJ2-7	-	-	TRBV7-9
TGTGCCAGCAGCCAAGTGGACAGGGCGGCCCTCCACTTT	CASSQVDRAALHF	TRBJ1-6	TRBD1	-	TRBV3-1
TGTGCCAGCAGCCCCGAAGGGCCCTCCTACGAGCAGTACTTC	CASSPEGPSYEQYF	TRBJ2-7	-	-	TRBV6-2/TRBV6-3
TGCAGTGCTAATCCCGGGGGGCTCTCCTACGAGCAGTACTTC	CSANPGGLSYEQYF	TRBJ2-7	-	-	TRBV20-1
TGTGCCAGCAGCTTAGGACTAGACCCAGATACGCAGTATTTT	CASSLGLDPDTQYF	TRBJ2-3	-	-	TRBV7-2
TGCAGCGTTAAACCGGGACAGGGGTACACTGAAGCTTTCTTT	CSVKPGQGYTEAFF	TRBJ1-1	TRBD1	few	TRBV29-1
TGTGCCAGCAGTTATGGGACTCTCTCATACAATGAGCAGTTCTTC	CASSYGTLSYNEQFF	TRBJ2-1	-	-	TRBV6-5
TGTGCCAGCACCCTTTTCGAGACCCAGTACTTC	CASTLFETQYF	TRBJ2-5	-	few	TRBV28
TGTGCCATCAGTGTCGTGTCCCGGGGAGATACGCAGTATTTT	CAISVVSRGDTQYF	TRBJ2-3	-	few	TRBV10-3
TGTGCCAGCAGTTTTCTGGACCCCGGGCAGCCCCAGCATTTT	CASSFLDPGQPQHF	TRBJ1-5	-	few	TRBV27
TGTGCCAGCAGCTTAGGGGGCGGTCCAGGGGCAGATACGCAGTATTTT	CASSLGGGPGADTQYF	TRBJ2-3	-	few	TRBV11-2
TGTGCCAGCAGCGGGCAGGGCCAACCGAACACTGAAGCTTTCTTT	CASSGQGQPNTEAFF	TRBJ1-1	-	few	TRBV9
TGTGCCACCAGCAGAAGCCTCACGGAGACCCAGTACTTC	CATSRSLTETQYF	TRBJ2-5	-	once	TRBV15
TGTGCCAGCAGTCACCAAATTTTACAGGCGGCGACACCGAACACTGAAGCTTTCTTT	CASSHQILQAATPNTEAFF	TRBJ1-1	-	-	TRBV3-1
TGTGCCAGCAGCTTAGGGGGGGCTAATCAGCCCCAGCATTTT	CASSLGGANQPQHF	TRBJ1-5	-	few	TRBV7-6